The 27 T cell receptor beta chains in this list originate from one sample, sequenced in a study of tissue T cells after allogeneic stem cell transplantation. Profiling relied on immunoSEQ multiplex PCR, and the TCRdb table lists in-frame clones only, not all of them. The profile shows 7,500 to 8,500 clones, about 37% of them singletons. Noted time point: mouse harvest day 14 after allogeneic transplant. Tail vein injection delivered 10^7 T-cell-depleted bone marrow cells and 10^6 splenic CD5+ T cells. The sequenced material came from skin. The origin of the receptors is a female BALB/c mouse given C57BL/6 T cells with graft-versus-host disease after an allogeneic hematopoietic cell transplant.

There are a few counts of this clone. Gene labels here are mouse ones. The read falls 1 residue short of the CDR3 end, and the missing part is taken from the germline J gene. The chain couples TRBV15 to TRBJ2-4, with 10 nucleotides matching TRBD2. V lost 1 base to trimming and J lost 1 base; unmatched junction nucleotides: 8. The CDR3 loop spans 18 amino acids. In germline, CDR1 is SGHND, CDR2 FRSKSL. CDR3 DNA (partial): TGTGCCAGCAGTTTAGGAGGCTGGGGGGGCGCGGGTCAAAACACCTTGTAC. Amino acids: CASSLGGWGGAGQNTLY. The entire CDR3 reads CASSLGGWGGAGQNTLYF.

In its sample, this clone ranks as medium-sized. The genes and germline here are from mouse. The read halts 1 residue ahead of the CDR3 end, with the missing end drawn from the germline J gene. The chain employs TRBV26 and TRBJ2-5, with D perhaps TRBD1 (6 bases). Trimming left V 4 bases short and J 4 bases short, with 9 bases between. Germline V lookup: CDR1 KGHPV, CDR2 FQNQEV (reference sequence). The CDR3 runs 13 residues. The CDR3 loop reads CASSRDKKDTQYF. The DNA read from the CDR3 is TGTGCCAGCAGTCGGGACAAGAAAGACACCCAGTAC.

With respect to this clone: Gene names are mouse gene names. The read gets to within 1 residue of the CDR3 end, and the germline J gene fills in the rest. The rearrangement joins TRBV26 to TRBJ2-4; a possible D gene is TRBD2 (6 bases). The CDR3 is 15 amino acids. Germline loops: CDR1 KGHPV, CDR2 FQNQEV (reference sequence). V was clipped by 5 bases and J by 0 bases, with 12 bases between them. CDR3 amino acids: CASSLGTSSQNTLYF. The covered CDR3 bases are TGTGCCAGCAGTTTAGGGACTTCTAGTCAAAACACCTTGTAC. The complete variable domain, with remaining parts taken from reference TRBV26 and TRBJ2-4, reads NSKVIQTPRYLVKGQGQKAKMRCIPEKGHPVVFWYQQNKNNEFKFLINFQNQEVLQQIDMTEKRFSAECPSNSPCSLEIQSSEAGDSALYLCASSLGTSSQNTLYFGAGTRLSVL.

About this clone itself: Here the gene names and germline are mouse. The read ends 1 residue early relative to the CDR3; the germline J gene fills the gap. The genes are TRBV23 and TRBJ2-1; the DNA was not used to check the table's D call, TRBD1. From germline, CDR1 is KGHTA and CDR2 FQNQQP. This CDR3 comprises 15 residues. CDR3 DNA (partial): TGCTCCAGCAGTCAAAGGGACAAGAACTATGCTGAGCAGTTC. Its translation is CSSSQRDKNYAEQF. The whole CDR3 sequence reads CSSSQRDKNYAEQFF.

A note on this clone: Germline and genes here are mouse. Read data end 1 residue before the CDR3 end; the end is taken from the germline J gene. The sample holds other DNA sequences that translate to the same CDR3. The chain couples TRBV26 to TRBJ2-5; the D gene is possibly TRBD1 (6 bases). The CDR3 is 14 amino acids. V was trimmed by 0 bases and J by 2 bases, leaving 6 bases between them. Germline CDR1 KGHPV, CDR2 FQNQEV (reference sequence). The covered CDR3 bases are TGTGCCAGCAGTCTGTCAGGGGGCCAAGACACCCAGTAC. Translated: CASSLSGGQDTQY. The entire CDR3 protein reads CASSLSGGQDTQYF.

Comment on this clone: Germline and genes: mouse. The read ends 1 residue before the CDR3 terminus; that terminus is restored from the germline J gene. The chain carries TRBV3 and TRBJ2-2, with D possibly matching TRBD2 (5 bases). Trimming stripped 0 bases from V and 0 bases from J, with 8 bases between. The germline V gene encodes CDR1 SNHLY and CDR2 FYNGKV (reference sequence). This CDR3 comprises 16 residues. CDR3 loop: CASSLALGANTGQLYF. CDR3 DNA (partial): TGTGCCAGCAGCTTAGCGCTGGGTGCAAACACCGGGCAGCTCTAC. Filled out from reference TRBV3 and TRBJ2-2, the complete variable domain reads GPKVLQIPSHQIIDMGQMVTLNCDPVSNHLYFYWYKQILGQQMEFLVNFYNGKVMEKSKLFKDQFSVERPDGSYFTLKIQPTALEDSAVYFCASSLALGANTGQLYFGEGSKLTVL.

This clone is deemed medium-sized. These gene names are mouse names. Read sequence stops 1 residue before the CDR3 end, and the germline J gene provides the missing end. The gene calls are TRBV23 and TRBJ1-4. CDR3 size: 15 residues. The germline CDR1 and CDR2 sequences are KGHTA and FQNQQP. The CDR3 sequence: CSSSQGAVSNERLFF. Partial CDR3 DNA: TGCTCCAGCAGTCAGGGGGCGGTTTCCAACGAAAGATTATTT.

By sample fraction, this clone is medium-sized. Genes and germline come from the mouse. Sequencing ends 1 residue short of the CDR3 end; the germline J gene provides the rest. The chain couples TRBV5 to TRBJ2-7, with TRBD1 matching over 9 bases. Germline V gene data show CDR1 as LGHNA and CDR2 as YNLKQL (reference sequence). The V gene end was trimmed by 0 bases and the J gene end by 3 bases; junction bases not matched to a gene: 3. The CDR3 consists of 15 residues. The sequenced CDR3 bases are TGTGCCAGCAGCCAAGATGACAGGGGGATCTATGAACAGTAC. Translating it yields CASSQDDRGIYEQY. The whole CDR3 sequence is CASSQDDRGIYEQYF.

This clone occurred once. Mouse names are used for the genes. The CDR3 end falls 1 residue outside the read, so it is completed with the germline J gene. This rearrangement joins TRBV5 to TRBJ2-5; 12 positions match TRBD2. The CDR3 consists of 15 residues. The germline CDR1 and CDR2 sequences are LGHNA and YNLKQL (reference sequence). V gave up 4 bases and J gave up 6 bases; unmatched junction bases: 5. The sequenced part of the CDR3 DNA is TGTGCCAGCAGCCCCGACTGGGGGGGCTTGGACACCCAGTAC. This codes for CASSPDWGGLDTQY. The full CDR3 is CASSPDWGGLDTQYF.

About this clone itself: Germline and genes: mouse. This chain's CDR3 is CASSLDWYEQYF. CDR3 bases read: TGTGCCAGCAGCTTAGACTGGTATGAACAGTAC. V and J are TRBV3 and TRBJ2-7; tentative D call: TRBD2 (5 bases). The read halts 1 residue ahead of the CDR3 end, with the missing end drawn from the germline J gene. CDR3 length: 12 residues. Per germline, CDR1 SNHLY and CDR2 FYNGKV (reference sequence). The ends were cut back, 1 base at V and 4 bases at J, with 5 bases in the middle.

This clone was detected only once. Mouse names are used for the genes. The read stops 1 residue short of the end of the CDR3; the missing end is completed from the germline J gene. This chain connects TRBV26 to TRBJ1-1; the match to TRBD1 covers 7 bases. The CDR3 is 13 amino acids. The J segment lost 0 bases and the V segment lost 6 bases, leaving 1 base of the junction unmatched. Per the germline V gene, CDR1 is KGHPV and CDR2 is FQNQEV (reference sequence). The CDR3 DNA, read in part, is TGTGCCAGCAGGGGGACAGCAAACACAGAAGTCTTC. Its translation: CASRGTANTEVF. The CDR3 reads in full as CASRGTANTEVFF.

In this sample, this clone turned up a few times. Gene and germline names: mouse. With the read ending 1 residue before the CDR3 end, the germline J gene is used to fill in that end. The chain joins TRBV23 to TRBJ2-7; the tabulated D call, TRBD2, remains unverified against the DNA. This CDR3 is built from 15 residues. Germline V lookup: CDR1 KGHTA, CDR2 FQNQQP. The sequenced CDR3 bases are TGCTCCAGCAGTCAAGGGACTGGGGGCTCCTATGAACAGTAC. Amino acid sequence: CSSSQGTGGSYEQY. The full-length CDR3 reads as CSSSQGTGGSYEQYF.

This clone occurred a few times. Gene and germline names: mouse. The missing CDR3 end, 1 residue past where the read stops, is filled in from the germline J gene. The chain carries TRBV26 and TRBJ2-5, with D unresolved. The V and J ends lost 1 base and 0 bases respectively, with 5 bases between them. CDR1 is KGHPV and CDR2 is FQNQEV in the germline V gene (reference sequence). The CDR3 spans 14 residues. The DNA read from the CDR3 is TGTGCCAGCAGTCTGTGGATTAACCAAGACACCCAGTAC. Amino acids: CASSLWINQDTQY. In full, the CDR3 is CASSLWINQDTQYF. Combining the CDR3 with reference TRBV26 and TRBJ2-5 gives the whole variable domain NSKVIQTPRYLVKGQGQKAKMRCIPEKGHPVVFWYQQNKNNEFKFLINFQNQEVLQQIDMTEKRFSAECPSNSPCSLEIQSSEAGDSALYLCASSLWINQDTQYFGPGTRLLVL.

This clone was recorded a few times. The gene symbols are mouse symbols. Read coverage stops 1 residue before the CDR3 terminus; the germline J gene supplies the remainder. The chain joins TRBV19 to TRBJ2-2, with 7 nucleotides matching TRBD1. Per germline, CDR1 FNHDT and CDR2 SITEND (reference sequence). Trimming took 5 bases from V and 2 from J; bases not matched to a gene: 3. CDR3 length equals 14 residues. CDR3 loop: CASSRQGNTGQLYF. Incomplete CDR3 DNA: TGTGCCAGCAGCCGACAGGGCAACACCGGGCAGCTCTAC.

As regards this clone: The genes are named according to mouse. The read terminates 1 residue before the CDR3 end, so the remaining end is supplied by the germline J gene. The chain employs TRBV3 and TRBJ2-5, with 8 bases identical to TRBD2. This CDR3 region has 14 residues. Trimming removed 3 bases from V and 2 bases from J; junction bases left unmatched: 1. Germline CDR1 reads SNHLY; CDR2 reads FYNGKV (reference sequence). Incomplete CDR3 DNA: TGTGCCAGCAGCTTCTGGGGGGTCCAAGACACCCAGTAC. Residues: CASSFWGVQDTQY. The full CDR3 protein is CASSFWGVQDTQYF.

A remark on this clone: Gene names refer to mouse genes. The CDR3 end is not reached by the read, which stops 1 residue before it; the germline J gene fills it in. The V call is TRBV15, the J call TRBJ2-7; 7 nucleotides line up with TRBD1. The ends lost 6 bases at V and 5 bases at J; junction bases unmatched: 4. The CDR3 extends over 12 amino acids. CDR1 and CDR2 (germline): SGHND, FRSKSL. CDR3: CASSLDRDEQYF. The covered CDR3 bases are TGTGCCAGCAGCCTCGACAGGGATGAACAGTAC.

For this clone: Gene names are the mouse ones. The sequenced fragment ends 1 residue before the CDR3 boundary, so the rest is inferred from the germline J gene. This sequence joins TRBV23 and TRBJ2-7; TRBD1 was called by the table and not checked on the DNA. The CDR3 is 13 amino acids. Per germline, CDR1 KGHTA and CDR2 FQNQQP. Partial CDR3 DNA: TGCTCCAGCAGTCAGACAGGGACTTATGAACAGTAC. Residues: CSSSQTGTYEQY. The entire CDR3 is CSSSQTGTYEQYF. The entire variable domain, with the rest obtained from reference TRBV23 and TRBJ2-7, is as follows: DAAVTQKPRYLIKMKGQEAEMKCIPEKGHTAVFWYQQKQSKELKFLIYFQNQQPLDQIDMVKERFSAVCPSSSLCSLGIRTCEAEDSALYLCSSSQTGTYEQYFGPGTRLTVL.

Worth noting for this clone: The listed genes are named as in mouse. The CDR3 goes on 1 residue after the read ends, and that part is filled in from the germline J gene. The identical CDR3 is also encoded by other nucleotide sequences in the sample. The gene calls are TRBV26 and TRBJ2-7, with 8 bases fitting TRBD1. This CDR3 has 12 amino acids. CDR1 and CDR2 (germline): KGHPV, FQNQEV (reference sequence). Trimming cost V 4 bases and J 7 bases; bases outside gene matches: 3. The CDR3 is CASSPDRGEQYF. CDR3 bases read: TGTGCCAGCAGTCCTGACAGGGGCGAACAGTAC.

By frequency in the sample, this clone is large (0.1 to 1%). Genes here carry mouse names. The CDR3 end falls 1 residue outside the read, so it is completed with the germline J gene. The chain links TRBV16 to TRBJ2-1; D remains ambiguous. V was shortened by 1 base and J by 6 bases, with 4 bases between the two germline ends. The germline gives CDR1 SGHSA, CDR2 FRNQAP. The CDR3 runs 12 residues. The covered CDR3 bases are TGTGCAAGCAGCTTAGGCAGTGCTGAGCAGTTC. Amino acid sequence: CASSLGSAEQF. The full CDR3 reads CASSLGSAEQFF.

As regards this clone: The genes and germline here are from mouse. The sequenced part of the CDR3 DNA is TGTGCCAGCAGTTTAGCGGCCGGGAACTATGCTGAGCAGTTC. Amino acids: CASSLAAGNYAEQF. The whole CDR3 reads CASSLAAGNYAEQFF. This sequence joins TRBV15 and TRBJ2-1; D is undetermined. The read ends 1 residue early relative to the CDR3; the germline J gene fills the gap. Germline CDR1 SGHND, CDR2 FRSKSL. This CDR3 spans 15 amino acids. The V gene lost 0 bases and the J gene lost 1 base, with 7 bases spanning the gap.

This clone has just a few counts. Gene names are the mouse ones. From the germline J gene comes the end of the CDR3, since the read stops 1 residue before it. The chain uses TRBV3 and TRBJ2-3; no definite D call. The CDR3 spans 15 residues. The ends were cut back, 2 bases at V and 0 bases at J, with 9 bases in the middle. In germline, CDR1 is SNHLY, CDR2 FYNGKV (reference sequence). The CDR3 here is CASSLRRNSAETLYF. CDR3 bases read: TGTGCCAGCAGCTTACGCAGAAATAGTGCAGAAACGCTGTAT.

By proportion, this clone is medium-sized. Any gene name here is a mouse gene name. The read terminates 1 residue ahead of where the CDR3 ends, so the germline J gene completes it. The chain recombines TRBV26 with TRBJ2-7; D is perhaps TRBD1 (7 bases). From germline, CDR1 is KGHPV and CDR2 FQNQEV (reference sequence). V gave up 0 bases and J gave up 4 bases, with 13 bases separating them. The CDR3 spans 15 residues. The covered CDR3 bases are TGTGCCAGCAGTCTGTCGAAGGCAGGGGGGTATGAACAGTAC. Translation gives CASSLSKAGGYEQY. The full CDR3 protein is CASSLSKAGGYEQYF.

Details on this clone: Genes and germline are mouse. The CDR3 end lies 1 residue beyond the end of the read and is filled in from the germline J gene. V usage is TRBV23 and J usage is TRBJ1-1; the DNA was not used to check the table's D call, TRBD1. This CDR3 is 13 amino acids long. Germline V lookup: CDR1 KGHTA, CDR2 FQNQQP. The CDR3 is CSSSLQGNTEVFF. CDR3 DNA (partial): TGCTCCAGCAGTCTTCAGGGGAACACAGAAGTCTTC.

This clone was recorded a few times. Gene names are mouse gene names. The sequenced fragment ends 1 residue before the CDR3 boundary, so the rest is inferred from the germline J gene. This chain uses TRBV3 with TRBJ1-3; 7 bases fit TRBD1. J gave up 3 bases and V 4 bases, and 3 bases lay outside the gene matches. This CDR3 contains 14 residues. CDR1 SNHLY and CDR2 FYNGKV come from the germline V gene (reference sequence). The CDR3 DNA, read in part, is TGTGCCAGCAGCTCGACAGGGAATGGAAATACGCTCTAT. Translated, it gives CASSSTGNGNTLY. Given in full, the CDR3 is CASSSTGNGNTLYF.

As regards this clone: The gene names here belong to mouse. The CDR3 end falls 1 residue outside the read, so it is completed with the germline J gene. This chain connects TRBV4 to TRBJ2-4; TRBD2 agrees at 8 bases. This CDR3 spans 13 amino acids. Germline lookup yields CDR1 LGHDT and CDR2 YNNKQL (reference sequence). V shed 6 bases and J 5 bases; nucleotides not matched to a gene: 4. The CDR3 region is CASRTGGPNTLYF. The sequenced CDR3 bases are TGTGCCAGCAGGACGGGGGGGCCAAACACCTTGTAC.

This clone was found a few times. Gene names are mouse gene names. The read ends 1 residue early relative to the CDR3; the germline J gene fills the gap. V gene TRBV5 combines with J gene TRBJ2-1; 8 nucleotides match TRBD1. Looked up from germline, CDR1 is LGHNA and CDR2 is YNLKQL (reference sequence). The CDR3 sequence is 15 residues long. Unmatched junction bases numbered 1, after V lost 0 bases and J lost 3 bases. CDR3 loop: CASSQEGQVYAEQFF. CDR3 DNA (partial): TGTGCCAGCAGCCAAGAGGGACAGGTCTATGCTGAGCAGTTC.

This clone qualifies as medium-sized. Gene names and germline refer to mouse. The CDR3 is cut off 1 residue early in the read; its end comes from the germline J gene. The rearrangement uses TRBV19 and TRBJ1-3; no reliable D call. This CDR3 contains 14 residues. V lost 2 bases and J lost 0, with 6 bases in between. Looked up from germline, CDR1 is FNHDT and CDR2 is SITEND (reference sequence). The CDR3 bases that were read are TGTGCCAGCAGTATGTGGGATTCTGGAAATACGCTCTAT. It specifies CASSMWDSGNTLY. The entire CDR3 is CASSMWDSGNTLYF.